This TCR beta chain was recorded in a study of T cells in Graves' hyperthyroidism and ophthalmopathy. Study-level background: Sampling of peripheral blood happened at initial diagnosis, prior to any treatment.

Aged 18 to 65, the patients had hyperthyroidism that was newly diagnosed and had lasted under 2 months. TCR beta CDR3 regions were amplified from RNA. Researchers ran a first-round RT-PCR on the TCR CDR3 using the HTBI primer set. TCRdb redid the calling of the multiplex PCR reads with MiXCR, one entry per CDR3 protein. Found here are about 360,000 distinct CDR3 sequences, about 13% of them singletons; the top ten hold 9.2%. The V and J ends lost 3 bases and 8 bases, in that order; junction bases with no gene match: 5. The germline V gene has CDR1 DFQATT and CDR2 SNEGSKA (reference sequence). The CDR3 runs to 14 residues.

This TCR was recovered from a woman under 30 with Graves' hyperthyroidism. The chain employs TRBV20-1 and TRBJ2-1; 12 bases align to TRBD2. The specimen sequenced was blood. CDR3 nucleotides: TGCAGTGCTAGGGTGACTAGCGGGAGCTATGAGCAGTTCTTC. Translating gives CSARVTSGSYEQFF.